These 24 T cell receptor beta chains originate from one sample sequenced in a study of T cell responses to AZD1222 COVID-19 vaccine. The protocol was immunoSEQ multiplex PCR, while the TCRdb copy is restricted to in-frame clones and leaves out a portion. The top ten hold about 31% of the sample, which has fewer than 95,000 clones, 85% to 90% seen once. The sequences come from peripheral blood, collected on day 0 of AZD1222 vaccination. The receptors shown here come from an adult in good health.

The chain has TRBV7-9 and TRBJ2-3; TRBD2 matches at 14 bases. Trimming cost V 10 bases and J 4 bases; bases outside gene matches: 7. The CDR3 loop spans 15 amino acids. In germline, CDR1 is SEHNR, CDR2 FQNEAQ (reference sequence). In DNA form, the CDR3 reads TGTGCCACTGGGACTAGCGGGAGCGGGGCAGATACGCAGTATTTT. Its translation is CATGTSGSGADTQYF.

The chain is built from TRBV28 and TRBJ2-7; possible D gene TRBD1, 6 bases. Trimming pared 2 bases from V and 2 bases from J, leaving 16 bases between. Germline CDR1 and CDR2: MDHEN and SYDVKM. This CDR3 has 16 residues. In nucleotides, the CDR3 is TGTGCCAGCAGTTTAAGGACAGTCCAAGGGGCCTACGAGCAGTACTTC. Translating it yields CASSLRTVQGAYEQYF.

The chain carries TRBV11-3 and TRBJ2-7, with D perhaps TRBD2 (6 bases). This CDR3 comprises 13 residues. V gave up 5 bases and J gave up 3 bases, with 11 bases separating them. Germline V gene sequence: CDR1 SGHNT, CDR2 YENEEA. Here the CDR3 DNA reads TGTGCCAGCAGCGCGGACTACAACTACGAGCAGTACTTC. This gives the protein CASSADYNYEQYF.

The chain uses TRBV15 and TRBJ1-4; D uncertain. The length of the CDR3 is 16 residues. Germline loops: CDR1 LNHNV, CDR2 YYDKDF (reference sequence). Trimming cost V 0 bases and J 8 bases, with 16 bases left between them. CDR3 bases: TGTGCCACCAGCAGAGATAATGAACAGCAATACGAAAAACTGTTTTTT. Translated, it gives CATSRDNEQQYEKLFF.

This clone was seen a handful of times. This sequence joins TRBV6-2 or TRBV6-3 and TRBJ1-1; D is ambiguous. The germline V gene encodes CDR1 MNHEY and CDR2 SVGEGT. This CDR3 is 14 amino acids long. Trimming pared 2 bases from V and 0 bases from J, leaving 7 bases between. The CDR3 DNA sequence: TGTGCCAGCAGTTACGAGGCCTTGAACACTGAAGCTTTCTTT. Residues: CASSYEALNTEAFF.

The V call is TRBV6-5, the J call TRBJ1-1; TRBD1 might be the D (6 bases). This CDR3 has 13 residues. Trimming shortened V by 6 bases and J by 8 bases, and 16 bases separated the two germline ends. The germline V gene encodes CDR1 MNHEY and CDR2 SVGAGI. The CDR3 nucleotides read TGTGCCAGCAGCCGACAACGAGGGGGAGAAGCTTTCTTT. Protein product: CASSRQRGGEAFF.

This clone was detected only a few times. The chain combines TRBV6-4 with TRBJ2-1; 12 positions match TRBD2. After removal of 5 bases from V and 7 bases from J, the junction contained 9 bases not matched to a gene. Germline values: CDR1 MRHNA, CDR2 SNTAGT. The CDR3 extends over 16 amino acids. The CDR3 protein is CASSPRLAGVQNEQFF. In DNA form, the CDR3 reads TGTGCCAGCAGTCCGAGACTAGCGGGAGTACAAAATGAGCAGTTCTTC.

This chain connects TRBV7-2 to TRBJ1-5; no firm D call. The CDR3 is made up of 15 amino acids. V was shortened by 5 bases and J by 3 bases, with 14 bases between the two germline ends. Germline CDR1 is SGHTA and CDR2 is FQGNSA. CDR3 sequence (DNA): TGTGCCAGCAGCCCTAAGATTCGCCACAATCAGCCCCAGCATTTT. Residues: CASSPKIRHNQPQHF.

This chain joins TRBV3-1 (or the pseudogene TRBV3-2) and TRBJ2-3, with unresolved D. V lost 1 base and J 3 bases, leaving 8 bases between the germline ends. CDR1 is LGHDT, CDR2 YNNKEL, per germline (reference sequence). This CDR3 has 14 residues. The CDR3 sequence is CASSQGYLTDTQYF. Written as DNA, the CDR3 is TGTGCCAGCAGCCAAGGATACCTTACAGATACGCAGTATTTT.

This rearrangement joins TRBV7-3 to TRBJ1-6, with TRBD1 as a possible D gene (5 bases). Germline CDR1 is SGHTA and CDR2 is FQGTGA. V lost 2 bases, J lost 7 bases, and 12 bases lay in between. CDR3 length: 15 amino acids. The CDR3 reads CASSLLGQGNSPLHF. The CDR3 DNA reads TGTGCCAGCAGCTTACTTGGGCAGGGAAATTCACCCCTCCACTTT.

V usage is TRBV9 and J usage is TRBJ2-6; TRBD2 is a possible D gene (5 bases). V was trimmed by 0 bases and J by 11 bases, leaving 15 bases between them. Germline loops: CDR1 SGDLS, CDR2 YYNGEE. The length of the CDR3 is 15 residues. The CDR3 reads CASSVAGYPLDVLTF. The CDR3 coding sequence is TGTGCCAGCAGCGTAGCGGGGTATCCCTTAGACGTCCTGACTTTC.

This chain links TRBV21-1 with TRBJ2-7; TRBD1, the table's D call, was not compared with the DNA. TRBV21-1 is a pseudogene locus. The length of the CDR3 is 15 residues. The CDR3 DNA sequence: TGTGCCAGCAGCAAAGGGGCCCCGTCCTCCTACGAGCAGTACTTC. Its translation is CASSKGAPSSYEQYF.

The chain has TRBV6-5 and TRBJ2-5; 8 bases map to TRBD1. The J segment lost 5 bases and the V segment lost 0 bases, leaving 8 bases of the junction unmatched. Germline CDR1 reads MNHEY; CDR2 reads SVGAGI. The CDR3 totals 16 residues. CDR3 region: CASSYSAGGAYETQYF. In DNA, the CDR3 is TGTGCCAGCAGTTACTCAGCAGGGGGCGCCTACGAGACCCAGTACTTC.

The chain carries TRBV28 and TRBJ2-1; TRBD1 agrees at 10 bases. The germline V gene encodes CDR1 MDHEN and CDR2 SYDVKM. V shed 4 bases, J shed 4 bases, and the junction held 7 bases outside the gene matches. The CDR3 covers 16 residues. The CDR3 nucleotides are TGTGCCAGCAGTTCCCCCGGGACAGGGGATTACAATGAGCAGTTCTTC. Protein sequence: CASSSPGTGDYNEQFF.

The chain carries TRBV29-1 and TRBJ1-1, with 8 bases aligning to TRBD1. V was pared by 4 bases and J by 2 bases, with 9 bases of the junction left unmatched. The CDR3 is 15 residues long. Germline values: CDR1 SQVTM, CDR2 ANQGSEA. CDR3 loop: CSVVWGQELNTEAFF. The CDR3 nucleotides are TGCAGCGTTGTTTGGGGACAGGAGCTTAACACTGAAGCTTTCTTT. Full variable domain (remainder filled in from reference TRBV29-1 and TRBJ1-1): SAVISQKPSRDICQRGTSLTIQCQVDSQVTMMFWYRQQPGQSLTLIATANQGSEATYESGFVIDKFPISRPNLTFSTLTVSNMSPEDSSIYLCSVVWGQELNTEAFFGQGTRLTVV.

The chain has TRBV29-1 and TRBJ1-2; D remains unclear. V lost 4 bases to trimming and J lost 2 bases, with 17 bases between them. Germline values: CDR1 SQVTM, CDR2 ANQGSEA. This CDR3 spans 15 amino acids. The CDR3 region has the DNA TGCAGCGTTGTACCCGGATTTGAGGGAAACTATGGCTACACCTTC. Translation: CSVVPGFEGNYGYTF.

This rearrangement joins TRBV6-1 to TRBJ2-3, with TRBD2 matching 8 bases. Looked up from germline, CDR1 is MNHNS and CDR2 is SASEGT. V lost 1 base, J lost 1 base, and 1 base stayed unmatched. This CDR3 region has 15 residues. The CDR3 here is CASSEEAGGTDTQYF. CDR3 DNA sequence: TGTGCCAGCAGTGAAGAAGCGGGAGGCACAGATACGCAGTATTTT.

The genes are TRBV21-1 and TRBJ2-5; TRBD1 is taken as the D call from the table, unchecked against the DNA. TRBV21-1 is tagged as a pseudogene. The CDR3 extends over 15 amino acids. The CDR3 bases are TGTGCCAGCAGCAAAGCCCAACAGAGGGGGGAGACCCAGTACTTC. This sequence encodes CASSKAQQRGETQYF.

V is TRBV7-6 and J is TRBJ2-7, with D perhaps TRBD2 (6 bases). Trimming took off 5 bases at V and 7 bases at J, with 21 bases between the two ends. Germline V CDR1 and CDR2: SGHVS, FNYEAQ. The CDR3 has 15 residues. The CDR3 region is CASSPRGEDTGEQYF. CDR3 nucleotides: TGTGCCAGCAGCCCGCGAGGGGAGGACACCGGGGAGCAGTACTTC.

The chain is built from TRBV2 and TRBJ2-5, with 9 bases matching TRBD1. V shed 6 bases and J 0 bases; nucleotides not matched to a gene: 17. Looked up from germline, CDR1 is SNHLY and CDR2 is FYNNEI. CDR3 size: 19 residues. CDR3 sequence (DNA): TGTGCCAGCAGCTTTGGGGGGACAGGGATCCTGTTTTACCAAGAGACCCAGTACTTC. Translating gives CASSFGGTGILFYQETQYF. Using reference TRBV2 and TRBJ2-5 for the parts outside the CDR3, the full variable domain is EPEVTQTPSHQVTQMGQEVILRCVPISNHLYFYWYRQILGQKVEFLVSFYNNEISEKSEIFDDQFSVERPDGSNFTLKIRSTKLEDSAMYFCASSFGGTGILFYQETQYFGPGTRLLVL.

The V call is TRBV11-2, the J call TRBJ2-7, with a weak D call TRBD2 (5 bases). Germline V gene data show CDR1 as SGHAT and CDR2 as FQNNGV. V was shortened by 3 bases and J by 0 bases, with 12 bases between the two germline ends. CDR3 length: 15 amino acids. The DNA for the CDR3 is TGTGCCAGCAGCTTCCATAGAGAGGGCTCCTACGAGCAGTACTTC. It codes for CASSFHREGSYEQYF.

The rearrangement joins TRBV28 to TRBJ2-7; 7 bases match TRBD2. Trimming removed 8 bases from V and 6 bases from J; junction bases left unmatched: 10. CDR1 MDHEN and CDR2 SYDVKM come from the germline V gene. The CDR3 runs to 13 residues. The CDR3 nucleotides read TGTGCCAGCGAGAGAGGGAGGGAGGCCGAGCAGTACTTC. Translation gives CASERGREAEQYF.

This clone was counted a few times. The V and J genes are TRBV25-1 and TRBJ2-7, with a possible D match to TRBD1 (6 bases). Trimming stripped 6 bases from V and 0 bases from J, with 15 bases between. CDR3 length: 15 amino acids. From germline, CDR1 is MGHDK and CDR2 SYGVNS. The CDR3 DNA sequence: TGTGCCAGCAGCCCCAGGGGCCCAAGCTCCTACGAGCAGTACTTC. Protein sequence: CASSPRGPSSYEQYF.

V is TRBV10-3 and J is TRBJ1-5; D remains unclear. V was cut by 6 bases and J by 1 base, with 7 bases left in between. The CDR3 loop spans 13 amino acids. Germline CDR1 is ENHRY and CDR2 is SYGVKD. The DNA for the CDR3 is TGTGCCATCAGGCCCAACAGCAATCAGCCCCAGCATTTT. Its protein product is CAIRPNSNQPQHF.